A selection of T cell receptor beta chains follows, all from one sample in a study of T cell repertoires in cytomegalovirus infection. A single record per CDR3 protein comes from TCRdb applying MiXCR to the reads. Altogether about 920,000 distinct CDR3 sequences are present, around 30% being singletons, with the ten largest covering roughly an eighth. No antigen has been identified for these receptors. The sample here was cultured CD8+ T cells from PBMCs, taken from culture after CMV antigen stimulation. These receptors all come from a human donor in good health (CMV status not recorded). Some clones in this sample may be carry-over from other donors' samples. The conserved cysteine and the conserved F or W are not part of the CDR3 here. Each record gives: J gene, V gene, CDR3 protein.

TRBJ1-2 TRBV7-9 ASSTLEGMDGYT
TRBJ2-7 TRBV4-1 ASSPGTQKQY
TRBJ2-5 TRBV12-3/TRBV12-4 ASRILGQETQY
TRBJ1-2 TRBV7-9 ASSLAQRNYGYT
TRBJ1-1 TRBV6-1 ASRDRRTEAF
TRBJ2-7 TRBV6-5 ASSYEPWNPYEQY
TRBJ2-1 TRBV7-3 ANIGGYNEQF
TRBJ2-2 TRBV7-9 ASITGTSGRGVELF
TRBJ1-5 TRBV2 ASRKVGQSNQPQH
TRBJ2-3 TRBV27 ASSLSRLMMVGSDTQY
TRBJ2-5 TRBV7-2 ASKAGGRETQY
TRBJ1-2 TRBV20-1 SARVSVQSKGYT
TRBJ2-6 TRBV7-3 ASSPSWTRANVLT
TRBJ2-7 TRBV7-2 ASSTRGGTSYEQY
TRBJ1-2 TRBV19 ASISDRDRGLRGYT
TRBJ2-1 TRBV6-1 ASSRGPSSYNEQF
TRBJ2-7 TRBV27 ASSLPGYEQY
TRBJ1-2 TRBV19 ASSIDPQDNYGYT
TRBJ2-3 TRBV12-3/TRBV12-4 ASSFTLAGGPADTQY
TRBJ2-5 TRBV6-5 ASSSMTGGWETQY
TRBJ2-1 TRBV29-1 SVAASMGPNEQF
TRBJ2-5 TRBV4-1 ASSRRETGTETQY
TRBJ2-1 TRBV7-2 ASSLGAGGPNEQF
TRBJ2-1 TRBV6-1 ASSPGSEQF
TRBJ2-1 TRBV4-1 ASSHLRAYGDEQF
TRBJ2-3 TRBV29-1 SVEGVGTMELADTQY
TRBJ1-1 TRBV5-1 ASSLAIDLGREAF
TRBJ2-7 TRBV5-1 ANSSGSYEQY
TRBJ2-5 TRBV7-4 ASSSLLAGKQETQY
TRBJ1-5 TRBV7-2 ASSLGPPYSNQPQH
TRBJ2-5 TRBV7-9 ASSEQRGTQETQY